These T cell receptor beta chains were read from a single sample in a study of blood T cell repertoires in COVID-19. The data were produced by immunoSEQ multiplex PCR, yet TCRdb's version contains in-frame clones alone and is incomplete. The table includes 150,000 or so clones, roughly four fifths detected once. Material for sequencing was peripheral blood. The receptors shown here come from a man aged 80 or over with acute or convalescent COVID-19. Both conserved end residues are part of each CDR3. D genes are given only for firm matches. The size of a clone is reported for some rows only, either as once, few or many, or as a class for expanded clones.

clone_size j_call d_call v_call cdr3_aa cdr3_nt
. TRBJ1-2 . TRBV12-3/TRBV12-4 CASRLTVYGYTF TGTGCCAGCAGGCTGACAGTCTATGGCTACACCTTC
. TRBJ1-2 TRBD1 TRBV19 CASRIPGQGVLNYGYTF TGTGCCAGTAGGATACCGGGACAGGGGGTTTTGAACTATGGCTACACCTTC
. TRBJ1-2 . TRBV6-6 CASSGAGRYGYTF TGTGCCAGCAGCGGGGCAGGGAGGTATGGCTACACCTTC
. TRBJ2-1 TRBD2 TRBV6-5 CASSGLAGANNEQFF TGTGCCAGCTCGGGACTAGCGGGGGCCAACAATGAGCAGTTCTTC
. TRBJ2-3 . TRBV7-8 CASSLVDIPDTQYF TGTGCCAGCAGCTTAGTCGACATCCCAGATACGCAGTATTTT
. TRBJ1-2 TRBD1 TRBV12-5 CASGLGTGAHAGGYTF TGTGCTAGTGGTTTAGGGACAGGGGCGCACGCAGGCGGCTACACCTTC
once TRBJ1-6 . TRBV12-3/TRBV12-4 CASSKENSPLHF TGTGCCAGCAGTAAGGAGAATTCACCCCTCCACTTT
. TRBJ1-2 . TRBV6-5 CASSSEGLGAGTGYTF TGTGCCAGCAGTTCGGAGGGGCTTGGGGCAGGGACTGGCTACACCTTC
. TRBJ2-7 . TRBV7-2 CASSLATYEQYF TGTGCCAGCAGCTTAGCCACCTACGAGCAGTACTTC
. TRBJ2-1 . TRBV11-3 CASSVPPGNEQFF TGTGCCAGCAGCGTCCCACCGGGCAATGAGCAGTTCTTC
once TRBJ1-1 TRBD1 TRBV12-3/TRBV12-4 CASISLQGGEAFF TGTGCCAGCATCTCCCTTCAGGGGGGTGAAGCTTTCTTT
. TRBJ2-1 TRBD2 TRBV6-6 CASSYARGIYNEQFF TGTGCCAGCAGTTACGCGCGGGGGATTTACAATGAGCAGTTCTTC
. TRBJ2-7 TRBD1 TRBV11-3 CASSLVGQGAYEQYF TGTGCCAGCAGCTTAGTGGGACAGGGGGCCTACGAGCAGTACTTC
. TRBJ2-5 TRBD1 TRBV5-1 CASSWDRETETQYF TGCGCCAGCAGCTGGGACAGGGAGACAGAGACCCAGTACTTC
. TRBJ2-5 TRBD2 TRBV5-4 CASSGWTSGGRQETQYF TGTGCCAGCAGCGGGTGGACTAGCGGGGGGCGCCAAGAGACCCAGTACTTC
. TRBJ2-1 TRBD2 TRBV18 CASSSSGAGGYNEQFF TGTGCCAGCTCCTCATCTGGCGCGGGGGGCTACAATGAGCAGTTCTTC
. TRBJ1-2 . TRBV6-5 CASSPAGRQPGGYTF TGTGCCAGCAGTCCCGCCGGGCGGCAGCCAGGGGGCTACACCTTC
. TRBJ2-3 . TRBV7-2 CASSLIGDTQYF TGTGCCAGCAGCTTGATCGGGGATACGCAGTATTTT
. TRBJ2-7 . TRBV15 CATSRGSLYEQYF TGTGCCACCAGCAGAGGTTCGTTATACGAGCAGTACTTC
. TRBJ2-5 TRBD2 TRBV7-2 CASSLAGGRAGGQETQYF TGTGCCAGCAGCTTAGCCGGGGGCCGAGCGGGGGGGCAAGAGACCCAGTACTTC
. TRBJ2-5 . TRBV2 CASSGRETQYF TGTGCCAGCAGTGGTCGTGAGACCCAGTACTTC
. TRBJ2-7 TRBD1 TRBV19 CASSTTGTGSGEQYF TGTGCCAGTAGTACCACCGGGACAGGGTCTGGCGAGCAGTACTTC
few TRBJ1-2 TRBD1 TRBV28 CASSADRFFYGYTF TGTGCCAGCAGTGCGGACAGGTTCTTCTATGGCTACACCTTC
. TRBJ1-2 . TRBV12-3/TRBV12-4 CASSQGYYGYTF TGTGCCAGCAGCCAGGGTTACTATGGCTACACCTTC
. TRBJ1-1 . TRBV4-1 CASSQLSGASNTEAFF TGCGCCAGCAGCCAATTATCAGGGGCCTCGAACACTGAAGCTTTCTTT
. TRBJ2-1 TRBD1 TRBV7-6 CASGTGGLDEQFF TGTGCCAGCGGGACAGGGGGCTTGGATGAGCAGTTCTTC
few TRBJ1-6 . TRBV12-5 CASGLDSNSPLHF TGTGCTAGTGGTTTGGACAGCAATTCACCCCTCCACTTT
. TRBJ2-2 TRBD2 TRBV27 CASRDSGLAGELFF TGTGCCAGCAGGGATAGCGGGCTCGCCGGGGAGCTGTTTTTT
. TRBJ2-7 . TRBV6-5 CAVTGLSTYEQYF TGTGCCGTAACGGGACTTTCTACCTACGAGCAGTACTTC
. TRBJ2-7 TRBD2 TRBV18 CASSPPGGSYEQYF TGTGCCAGCTCACCCCCGGGGGGTTCCTACGAGCAGTACTTC
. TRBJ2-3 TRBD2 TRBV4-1 CASSQVAGDTDTQYF TGCGCCAGCAGCCAAGTGGCGGGGGACACAGATACGCAGTATTTT
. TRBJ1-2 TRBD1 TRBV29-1 CSVEGDRGRGGYTF TGCAGCGTTGAAGGGGACAGGGGGCGCGGTGGCTACACCTTC
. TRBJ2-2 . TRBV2 CASRALATNTGELFF TGTGCCAGCAGGGCCCTAGCGACGAACACCGGGGAGCTGTTTTTT
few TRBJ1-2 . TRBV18 CASSREREGGYTF TGTGCCAGCTCACGTGAACGGGAGGGTGGCTACACCTTC
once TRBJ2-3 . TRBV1 CTSRVSGTARSTDTQYF TGCACCAGCAGGGTTAGCGGGACCGCTCGCAGCACAGATACGCAGTATTTT
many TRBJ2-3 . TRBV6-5 CASGSNDHTDTQYF TGTGCCAGCGGTAGCAATGACCACACAGATACGCAGTATTTT
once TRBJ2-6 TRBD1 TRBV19 CASSMGQGRAYGANVLTF TGTGCCAGTAGTATGGGACAGGGGAGGGCTTATGGGGCCAACGTCCTGACTTTC
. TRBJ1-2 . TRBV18 CASSPQGNYGYTF TGTGCCAGCTCACCCCAGGGGAATTATGGCTACACCTTC
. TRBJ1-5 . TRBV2 CASSVGVDQPQHF TGTGCCAGCAGCGTCGGGGTGGATCAGCCCCAGCATTTT
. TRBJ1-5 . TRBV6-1 CASSERGSNQPQHF TGTGCCAGCAGTGAAAGAGGTAGCAATCAGCCCCAGCATTTT
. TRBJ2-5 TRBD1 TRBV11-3 CASSQGQRKETQYF TGTGCCAGCAGCCAGGGACAGCGAAAAGAGACCCAGTACTTC
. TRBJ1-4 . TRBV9 CASSVGIDSNEKLFF TGTGCCAGCAGCGTAGGTATTGACTCGAATGAAAAACTGTTTTTT
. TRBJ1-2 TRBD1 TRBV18 CASSPPEGQGGNYGYTF TGTGCCAGCTCACCCCCGGAAGGACAGGGGGGTAACTATGGCTACACCTTC
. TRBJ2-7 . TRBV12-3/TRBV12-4 CASSFASYEQYF TGTGCCAGCAGTTTTGCGTCCTACGAGCAGTACTTC
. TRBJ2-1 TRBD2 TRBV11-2 CASSLPGTSGGPNEQFF TGTGCCAGCAGCTTACCCGGGACTAGCGGGGGGCCCAATGAGCAGTTCTTC
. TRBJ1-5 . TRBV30 CAWSGGGSSNQPQHF TGTGCCTGGAGTGGCGGGGGGTCAAGCAATCAGCCCCAGCATTTT
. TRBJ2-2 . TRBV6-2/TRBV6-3 CASSYIPSGTGELFF TGTGCCAGCAGTTACATCCCCTCGGGCACCGGGGAGCTGTTTTTT
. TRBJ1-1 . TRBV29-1 CSAGRLLGGTEAFF TGCAGCGCGGGGAGGTTATTGGGGGGCACTGAAGCTTTCTTT
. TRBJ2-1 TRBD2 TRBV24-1 CATSAAGVRWEQFF TGTGCCACCAGTGCAGCGGGGGTCCGGTGGGAGCAGTTCTTC
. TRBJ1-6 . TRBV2 CASRGDSHGNSPLHF TGTGCCTCCAGGGGAGACAGTCATGGAAATTCACCCCTCCACTTT
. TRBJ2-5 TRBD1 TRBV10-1 CASSAGTGGPAETQYF TGCGCCAGCAGTGCTGGGACAGGGGGCCCTGCGGAGACCCAGTACTTC
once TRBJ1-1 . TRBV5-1 CASSLTGHLNTEAFF TGCGCCAGCAGCTTAACGGGACACTTGAACACTGAAGCTTTCTTT
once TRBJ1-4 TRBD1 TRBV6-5 CASSSIGQGGNEKLFF TGTGCCAGCAGTTCAATCGGACAGGGGGGGAATGAAAAACTGTTTTTT
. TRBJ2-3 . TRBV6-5 CASTYSKGATDTQYF TGTGCCAGCACCTACTCTAAAGGGGCCACAGATACGCAGTATTTT
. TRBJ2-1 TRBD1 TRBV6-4 CASSEQGAVNEQFF TGTGCCAGCAGTGAGCAGGGGGCGGTCAATGAGCAGTTCTTC
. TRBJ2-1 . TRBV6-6 CASSREGVSYNEQFF TGTGCCAGCAGTCGAGAGGGGGTCTCCTACAATGAGCAGTTCTTC
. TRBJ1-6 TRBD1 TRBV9 CASSVGQGGNSPLHF TGTGCCAGCAGCGTAGGACAGGGAGGAAATTCACCCCTCCACTTT
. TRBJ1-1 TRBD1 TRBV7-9 CASSSLPGQGSGTEAFF TGTGCCAGCAGCTCGTTACCGGGACAGGGGTCGGGGACTGAAGCTTTCTTT
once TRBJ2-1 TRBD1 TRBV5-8 CASSLWGTGGNEQFF TGTGCCAGCAGCTTGTGGGGGACAGGGGGGAATGAGCAGTTCTTC
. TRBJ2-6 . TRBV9 CASSGTIKGANVLTF TGTGCCAGCAGCGGAACAATTAAGGGGGCCAACGTCCTGACTTTC